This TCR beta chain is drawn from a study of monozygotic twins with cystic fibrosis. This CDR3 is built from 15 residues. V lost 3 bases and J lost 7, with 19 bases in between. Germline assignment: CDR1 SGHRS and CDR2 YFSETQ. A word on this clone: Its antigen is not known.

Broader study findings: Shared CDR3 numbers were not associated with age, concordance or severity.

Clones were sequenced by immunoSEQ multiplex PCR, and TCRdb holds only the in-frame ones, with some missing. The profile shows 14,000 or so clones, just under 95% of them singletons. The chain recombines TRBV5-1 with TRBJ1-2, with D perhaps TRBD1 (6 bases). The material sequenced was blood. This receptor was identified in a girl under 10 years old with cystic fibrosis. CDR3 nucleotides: TGCGCCAGCAGCTCACCCGCCCGGGGGGCGATTGGCTACACCTTC. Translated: CASSSPARGAIGYTF.